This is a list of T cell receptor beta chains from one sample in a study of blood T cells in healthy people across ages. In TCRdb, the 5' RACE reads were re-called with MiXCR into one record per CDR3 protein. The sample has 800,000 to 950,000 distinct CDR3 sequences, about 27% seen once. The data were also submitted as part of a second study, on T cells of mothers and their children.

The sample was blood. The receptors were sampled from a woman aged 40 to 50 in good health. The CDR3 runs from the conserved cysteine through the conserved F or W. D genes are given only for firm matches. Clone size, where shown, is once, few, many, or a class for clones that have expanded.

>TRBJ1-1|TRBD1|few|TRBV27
TGTGCCAGCAGGAGATCAACAGGGGGCGTCGGGAACACTGAAGCTTTCTTT
CASRRSTGGVGNTEAFF
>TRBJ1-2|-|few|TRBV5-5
TGTGCCAGCAGCGGCGGGGCAGGCTATGGCTACACCTTC
CASSGGAGYGYTF
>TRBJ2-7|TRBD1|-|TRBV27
TGTGCCAGCACCGACCGGGACAGGTCCTACGAGCAGTACTTC
CASTDRDRSYEQYF
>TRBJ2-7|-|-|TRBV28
TGTACCGGCAGTCTCACAGGGGGGGACTACGAGCAGTACTTC
CTGSLTGGDYEQYF
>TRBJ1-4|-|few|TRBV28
TGTGCCAGCAGTTTTGTCCGACCCACGGGTGAAAAACTGTTTTTT
CASSFVRPTGEKLFF
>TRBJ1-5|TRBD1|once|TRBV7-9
TGTGCCAGCAGCCCGCTGGGGACAGATAGCAATCAGCCCCAGCATTTT
CASSPLGTDSNQPQHF
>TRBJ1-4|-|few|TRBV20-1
TGCAGTGCTAGATCCTGGTCTAATGAAAAACTGTTTTTT
CSARSWSNEKLFF
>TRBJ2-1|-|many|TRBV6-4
TGTGCCAGCAGTGACTCGGAAGAAAATGAGCAGTTCTTC
CASSDSEENEQFF
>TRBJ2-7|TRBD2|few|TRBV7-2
TGTGCCAGCAGCTTACAATCTTCCCGGACTAGCGGTGACGAGCAGTACTTC
CASSLQSSRTSGDEQYF
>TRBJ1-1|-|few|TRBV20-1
TGCAGTGCTAATAGAGGGGGGACTGAAGCTTTCTTT
CSANRGGTEAFF
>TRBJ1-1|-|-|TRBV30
TGTGCCTGGGGTAGACAGGTTGACACTGAAGCTTTCTTT
CAWGRQVDTEAFF
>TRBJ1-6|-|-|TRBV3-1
TGTGCCAGCAGCCAAGATGGCACGGCAAATTCACCCCCCCACTTT
CASSQDGTANSPPHF
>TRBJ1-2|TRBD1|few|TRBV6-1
TGTGCCAGCAGTACCGCCAGGACAGGAGGCTACACCTTC
CASSTARTGGYTF
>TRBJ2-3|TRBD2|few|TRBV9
TGTGCCAGCAGCGTAGCTAGCGGGGGGTCAGGGGCAGATACGCAGTATTTT
CASSVASGGSGADTQYF
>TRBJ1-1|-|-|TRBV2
TGTGCCAGCAGTACACGGGCCGGGAACACTGAAGCTTTCTTT
CASSTRAGNTEAFF
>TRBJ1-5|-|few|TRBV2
TGTGCCAGCAGTGAGGCAGGCCGCGGTCAGCCCCAGCATTTT
CASSEAGRGQPQHF
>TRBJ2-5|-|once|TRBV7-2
TGTGCCAGCAGCGCCCCAGCCCAGAATGAGCAGTACTTC
CASSAPAQNEQYF
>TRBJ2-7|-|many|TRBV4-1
TGCGCCAGCAGACCAACATGGGGAGCCTACGAGCAGTACTTC
CASRPTWGAYEQYF
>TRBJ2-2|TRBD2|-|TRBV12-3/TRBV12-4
TGTGCCAGCAGTCCCGTTGGAGCGGGGGAGAACACCGGGGAGCTGTTTTTT
CASSPVGAGENTGELFF
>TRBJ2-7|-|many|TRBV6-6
TGTGCCAGCGGGTTAAGATTGTCCTACGAGCAGTACTTC
CASGLRLSYEQYF
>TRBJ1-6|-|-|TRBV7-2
TGTGCCAGCAGCTTAGCGAAGGAGGTTGTTCGTTCACCCCTCCACTTT
CASSLAKEVVRSPLHF
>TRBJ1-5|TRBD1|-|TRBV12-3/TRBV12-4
TGTGCCAGCAGGTTAGCCCCGACAGGGACGTATAGCAATCAGCCCCAGCATTTT
CASRLAPTGTYSNQPQHF
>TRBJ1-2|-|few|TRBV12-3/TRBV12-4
TGTGCCAGCAGTTCGTTAATGATCAACTATGGCTACACCTTC
CASSSLMINYGYTF
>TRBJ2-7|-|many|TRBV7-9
TGTGCCAGCAGCTCTACAGGACCGCCCCGTAACGAGCAGTACTTC
CASSSTGPPRNEQYF
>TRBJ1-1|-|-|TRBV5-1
TGCGCCAGCAGCTTGTGGGCAGGGGTATTAAACACTGAAGCTTTCTTT
CASSLWAGVLNTEAFF
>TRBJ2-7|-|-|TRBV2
TGTGCCAGCAGTGAGGAACCCCCCTACGAGCAGTACTTC
CASSEEPPYEQYF
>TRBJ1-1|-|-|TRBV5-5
TGTGCCAGCAGCTTGGTGCCTACCCAGGGGAACACTGAAGCTTTCTTT
CASSLVPTQGNTEAFF
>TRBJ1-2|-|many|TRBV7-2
TGTGCCAGCAGCTTAGACCCGGGCCTCTATGGCTACACCTTC
CASSLDPGLYGYTF
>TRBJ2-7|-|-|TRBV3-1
TGTGCCTGCAGCCATCGTTCGGGCCACGAGCAGTACTTC
CACSHRSGHEQYF
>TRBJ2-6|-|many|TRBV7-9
TGTGCCAGCAGCTCAAACACCATCCTAGGGGCCAACGTCCTGACTTTC
CASSSNTILGANVLTF
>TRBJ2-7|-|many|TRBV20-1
TGCAGTGCTAGAGATCAGGCAGGCCACCCCTACGAGCAGTACTTC
CSARDQAGHPYEQYF
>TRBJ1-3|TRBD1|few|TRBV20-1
TGCAGTGCTAGAGATGGAGGACAGGGAAGAAACACCATATATTTT
CSARDGGQGRNTIYF
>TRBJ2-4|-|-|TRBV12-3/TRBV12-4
TGTGCCAGCTCAAAGAAAAACATTCAGTACTTC
CASSKKNIQYF
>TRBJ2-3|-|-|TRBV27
TGTGCCAGCGACTCAGGCGGACTTAATCACCCGGATACGCAGTATTTT
CASDSGGLNHPDTQYF
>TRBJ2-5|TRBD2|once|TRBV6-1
TGTGCCAGCAGTGTACTAAGCGGGGGGTTCCAAGAGACCCAGTACTTC
CASSVLSGGFQETQYF
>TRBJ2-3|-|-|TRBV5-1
TGCGCCAGCAGCCAAGAACAGGGCAGCACAGATACGCAGTATTTT
CASSQEQGSTDTQYF
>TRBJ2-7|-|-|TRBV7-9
TGTGCCAGCAGCTTGCTGCAGGGAGTCTTCGAGCAGTACTTC
CASSLLQGVFEQYF
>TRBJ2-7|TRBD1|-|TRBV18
TGTGCCAGCTCGGCAAACAGGGGCTCCTACGAGCAGTACTTC
CASSANRGSYEQYF
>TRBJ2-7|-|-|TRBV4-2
TGTGCCAGCAGACTCGCGGACGAGCAGTACTTC
CASRLADEQYF
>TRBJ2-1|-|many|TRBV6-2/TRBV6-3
TGTGCCAGCAGTTTTCAGGTCGGGAATGAGCAGTTCTTC
CASSFQVGNEQFF
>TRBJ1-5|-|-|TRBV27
TGTGCCAGCAGTAGCGCCAACAATCAGCCCCAGCATTTT
CASSSANNQPQHF